The present TCR beta chain was sequenced within a study of T cells expressing NK-cell markers. Across the whole study: It was from sorted CD3+CD56+NKG2C+, CD3+CD56+NKG2C- and CD3+CD56-NKG2C+ T cells that TCR beta repertoires came. Eight donors were sequenced, of whom seven were HCMV-seropositive, while the remaining one was HCMV-seronegative. Overall study findings and caveats: Dominant NKG2C+ clonotypes made up roughly 1.0-7.5% of CD8+ T cells in more than 5 donors.

Regarding this clonotype: What it binds is unknown.

TCR beta libraries carry UMIs added by 5'RACE template switching. TCRdb reprocessed the 5' RACE reads; each CDR3 protein has one entry and no DNA is given. The sample totals about 160,000 distinct CDR3 sequences. The source material was blood T cells: a sorted CD56 or NKG2C T cell subset, CD4+ or CD8+ T cells, or bulk PBMC T cells (not recorded which). This sequence was found in a woman aged 18 to 75 in good health.

The CDR3 loop is CASSRDVTNTEAFF. V is TRBV5-1 and J is TRBJ1-1; the D gene TCRdb calls, TRBD1, cannot be checked with no DNA. This CDR3 is 14 amino acids long. CDR1 is SGHRS, CDR2 YFSETQ, per germline.